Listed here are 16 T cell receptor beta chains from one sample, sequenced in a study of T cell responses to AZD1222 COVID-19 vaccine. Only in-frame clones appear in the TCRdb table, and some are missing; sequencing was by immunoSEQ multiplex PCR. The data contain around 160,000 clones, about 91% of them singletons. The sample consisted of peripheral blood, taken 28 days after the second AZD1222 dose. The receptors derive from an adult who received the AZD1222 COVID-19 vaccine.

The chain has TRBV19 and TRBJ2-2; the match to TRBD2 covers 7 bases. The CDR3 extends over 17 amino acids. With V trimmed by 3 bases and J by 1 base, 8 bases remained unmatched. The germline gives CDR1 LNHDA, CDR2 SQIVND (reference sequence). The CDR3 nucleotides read TGTGCCAGTAGTATGGTCCAGGGCGGGGGGAACACCGGGGAGCTGTTTTTT. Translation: CASSMVQGGGNTGELFF.

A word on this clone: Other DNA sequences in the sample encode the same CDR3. The CDR3, as DNA: TGTGCCAGCAGCCCCGGGACAGGGAACACTGAAGCTTTCTTT. This sequence encodes CASSPGTGNTEAFF. The J gene is TRBJ1-1, the V gene TRBV11-3; 8 nucleotides align to TRBD1. CDR1 is SGHNT and CDR2 is YENEEA in the germline V gene. This CDR3 is built from 14 residues. V was pared by 5 bases and J by 1 base, with 3 bases of the junction left unmatched. The full variable domain, completed using reference TRBV11-3 and TRBJ1-1, is EAGVVQSPRYKIIEKKQPVAFWCNPISGHNTLYWYLQNLGQGPELLIRYENEEAVDDSQLPKDRFSAERLKGVDSTLKIQPAELGDSAVYLCASSPGTGNTEAFFGQGTRLTVV.

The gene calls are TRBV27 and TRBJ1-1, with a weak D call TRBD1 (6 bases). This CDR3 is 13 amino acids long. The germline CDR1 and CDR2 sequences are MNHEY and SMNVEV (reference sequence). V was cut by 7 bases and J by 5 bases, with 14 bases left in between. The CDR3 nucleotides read TGTGCCAGCAACTTCCTAGGGGGGACTGAAGCTTTCTTT. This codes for CASNFLGGTEAFF.

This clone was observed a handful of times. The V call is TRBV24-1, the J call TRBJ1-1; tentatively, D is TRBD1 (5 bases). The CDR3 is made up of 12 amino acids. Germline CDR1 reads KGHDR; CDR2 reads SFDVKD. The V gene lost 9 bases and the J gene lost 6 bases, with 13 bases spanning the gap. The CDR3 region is CATRGVGAEAFF. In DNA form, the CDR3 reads TGTGCCACCCGGGGGGTGGGGGCTGAAGCTTTCTTT.

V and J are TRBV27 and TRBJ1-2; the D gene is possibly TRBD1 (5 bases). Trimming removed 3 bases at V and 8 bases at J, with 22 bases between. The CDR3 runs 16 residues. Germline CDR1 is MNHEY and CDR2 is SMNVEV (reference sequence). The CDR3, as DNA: TGTGCCAGCAGTTTGAGAGGGGCTTATGGGTCTTGGGGCTACACCTTC. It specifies CASSLRGAYGSWGYTF.

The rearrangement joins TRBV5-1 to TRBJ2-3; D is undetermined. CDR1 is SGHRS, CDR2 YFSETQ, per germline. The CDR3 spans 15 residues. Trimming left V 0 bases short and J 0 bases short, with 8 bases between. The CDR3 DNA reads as TGCGCCAGCAGCTTGGGGGCAACCAGCACAGATACGCAGTATTTT. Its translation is CASSLGATSTDTQYF.

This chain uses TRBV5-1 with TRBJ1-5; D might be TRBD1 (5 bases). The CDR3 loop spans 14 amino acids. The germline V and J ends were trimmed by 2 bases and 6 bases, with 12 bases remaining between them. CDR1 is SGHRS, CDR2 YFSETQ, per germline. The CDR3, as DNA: TGCGCCAGCAGCTTTGAAGGGGTCGGTCAGCCCCAGCATTTT. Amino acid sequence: CASSFEGVGQPQHF.

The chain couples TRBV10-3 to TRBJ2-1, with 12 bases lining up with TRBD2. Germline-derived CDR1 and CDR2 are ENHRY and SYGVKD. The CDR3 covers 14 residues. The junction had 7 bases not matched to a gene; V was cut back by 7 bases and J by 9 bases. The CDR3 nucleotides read TGTGCCATCACGCCCGGACTAGCGGGGAGTGAGCAGTTCTTC. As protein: CAITPGLAGSEQFF.

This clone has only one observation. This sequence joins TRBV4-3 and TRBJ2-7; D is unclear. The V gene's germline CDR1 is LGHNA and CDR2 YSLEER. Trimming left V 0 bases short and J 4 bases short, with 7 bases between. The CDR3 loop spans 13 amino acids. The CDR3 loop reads CASSQDRIYEQYF. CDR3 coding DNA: TGCGCCAGCAGCCAAGATAGGATTTACGAGCAGTACTTC.

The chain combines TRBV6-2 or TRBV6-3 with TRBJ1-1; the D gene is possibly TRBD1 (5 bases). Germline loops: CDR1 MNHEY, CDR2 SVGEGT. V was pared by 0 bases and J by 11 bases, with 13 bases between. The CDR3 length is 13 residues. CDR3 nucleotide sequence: TGTGCCAGCAGTTACTCTCCGGACAAGCGGGCTTTCTTT. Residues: CASSYSPDKRAFF.

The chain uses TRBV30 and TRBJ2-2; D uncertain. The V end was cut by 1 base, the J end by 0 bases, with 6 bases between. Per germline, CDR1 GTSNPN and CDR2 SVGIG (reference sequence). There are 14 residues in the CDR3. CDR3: CAWSGLTNTGELFF. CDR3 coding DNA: TGTGCCTGGAGTGGCCTAACGAACACCGGGGAGCTGTTTTTT.

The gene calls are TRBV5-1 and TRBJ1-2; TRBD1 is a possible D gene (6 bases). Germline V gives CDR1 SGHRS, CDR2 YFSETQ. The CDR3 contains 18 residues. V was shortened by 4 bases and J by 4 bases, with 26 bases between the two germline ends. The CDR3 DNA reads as TGCGCCAGCAGCCCGGTTACCCACTCGACAGGAACGATCTATGGCTACACCTTC. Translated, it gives CASSPVTHSTGTIYGYTF.

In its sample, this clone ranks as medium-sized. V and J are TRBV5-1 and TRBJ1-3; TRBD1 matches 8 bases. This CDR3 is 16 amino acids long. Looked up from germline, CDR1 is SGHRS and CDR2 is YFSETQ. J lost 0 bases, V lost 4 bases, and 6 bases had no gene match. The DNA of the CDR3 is TGCGCCAGCAGCCCTCGGACAGGGAGCTCTGGAAACACCATATATTTT. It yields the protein CASSPRTGSSGNTIYF.

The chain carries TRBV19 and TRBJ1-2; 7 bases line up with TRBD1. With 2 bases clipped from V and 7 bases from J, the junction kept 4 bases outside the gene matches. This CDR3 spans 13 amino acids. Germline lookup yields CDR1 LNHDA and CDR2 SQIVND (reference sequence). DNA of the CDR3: TGTGCCAGTAGTATAAGGGGGCCCGCTGGCTACACCTTC. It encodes CASSIRGPAGYTF.

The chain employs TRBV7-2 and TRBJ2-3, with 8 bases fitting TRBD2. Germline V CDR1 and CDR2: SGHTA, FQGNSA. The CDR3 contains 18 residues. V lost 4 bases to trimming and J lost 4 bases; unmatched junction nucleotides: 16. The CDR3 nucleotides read TGTGCCAGCAGCTCTAGAGGACGCGGGGGGAGTTTCCCAGATACGCAGTATTTT. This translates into CASSSRGRGGSFPDTQYF.

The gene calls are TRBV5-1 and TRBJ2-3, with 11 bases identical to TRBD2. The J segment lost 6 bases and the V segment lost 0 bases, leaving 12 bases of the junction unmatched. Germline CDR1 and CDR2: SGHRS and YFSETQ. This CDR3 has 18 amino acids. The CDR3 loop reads CASSLGPSSGRLGDTQYF. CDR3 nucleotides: TGCGCCAGCAGCTTGGGGCCTTCTAGCGGGAGGTTAGGCGATACGCAGTATTTT.